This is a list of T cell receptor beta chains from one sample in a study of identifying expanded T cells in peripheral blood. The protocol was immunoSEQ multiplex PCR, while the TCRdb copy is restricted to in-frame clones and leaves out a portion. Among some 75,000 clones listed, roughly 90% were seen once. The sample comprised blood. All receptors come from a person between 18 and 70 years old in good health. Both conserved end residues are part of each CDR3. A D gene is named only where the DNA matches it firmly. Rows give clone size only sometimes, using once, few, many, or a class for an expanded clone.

cdr3_nt: TGTGCCAGCAGCTTAGGCAGGTCAAGGGGCACTGAAGCTTTCTTT
cdr3_aa: CASSLGRSRGTEAFF
v_call: TRBV7-9
j_call: TRBJ1-1
d_call: NA
clone_size: NA

cdr3_nt: TGTGCCAGTAGTATGGGGGGCGACTACGAGCAGTACTTC
cdr3_aa: CASSMGGDYEQYF
v_call: TRBV19
j_call: TRBJ2-7
d_call: NA
clone_size: NA

cdr3_nt: TGTGCCAGCAGGGCAAGCGGGACGAATGAGCAGTTCTTC
cdr3_aa: CASRASGTNEQFF
v_call: TRBV9
j_call: TRBJ2-1
d_call: TRBD2
clone_size: NA

cdr3_nt: TGCAGCGTTCGACAGGGTCATGTTACAGATACGCAGTATTTT
cdr3_aa: CSVRQGHVTDTQYF
v_call: TRBV29-1
j_call: TRBJ2-3
d_call: TRBD1
clone_size: NA

cdr3_nt: TGTGCCAGCAACCGTGATGGATTGGGCAATGAGCAGTTCTTC
cdr3_aa: CASNRDGLGNEQFF
v_call: TRBV7-2
j_call: TRBJ2-1
d_call: NA
clone_size: NA

cdr3_nt: TGTGCCAGCAGCCTGGACGGCACCCCTAATTCACCCCTCCACTTT
cdr3_aa: CASSLDGTPNSPLHF
v_call: TRBV5-4
j_call: TRBJ1-6
d_call: NA
clone_size: NA

cdr3_nt: TGTGCCAGCAGCCCGACTTTGGACAGATCCCAAGAGACCCAGTACTTC
cdr3_aa: CASSPTLDRSQETQYF
v_call: TRBV7-8
j_call: TRBJ2-5
d_call: NA
clone_size: NA

cdr3_nt: TGTGCTAGTGGTTTGGTACGTTGGGGACAGGGGCTGAACACTGAAGCTTTCTTT
cdr3_aa: CASGLVRWGQGLNTEAFF
v_call: TRBV12-5
j_call: TRBJ1-1
d_call: TRBD1
clone_size: NA

cdr3_nt: TGTGCCAGCAGCCAGTATAAGACTAACTATGGCTACACCTTC
cdr3_aa: CASSQYKTNYGYTF
v_call: TRBV14
j_call: TRBJ1-2
d_call: NA
clone_size: NA

cdr3_nt: TGTGCCAGCAGTTTATCGCGGGGGGCGGGAGAGACCCAGTACTTC
cdr3_aa: CASSLSRGAGETQYF
v_call: TRBV27
j_call: TRBJ2-5
d_call: TRBD2
clone_size: NA

cdr3_nt: TGTGCCAGCAGTTACTCCGGACAGGTACCAAACACTGAAGCTTTCTTT
cdr3_aa: CASSYSGQVPNTEAFF
v_call: TRBV6-5
j_call: TRBJ1-1
d_call: TRBD1
clone_size: NA

cdr3_nt: TGTGCCAGCAGCCCAGGCCCCGGCGAGCAGTACTTC
cdr3_aa: CASSPGPGEQYF
v_call: TRBV7-9
j_call: TRBJ2-7
d_call: NA
clone_size: NA

cdr3_nt: TGTGCCAGCAGCGCAATCCGGGAACCCTACAATGAGCAGTTCTTC
cdr3_aa: CASSAIREPYNEQFF
v_call: TRBV9
j_call: TRBJ2-1
d_call: NA
clone_size: NA

cdr3_nt: TGTGCCAGCGGCGAAGGGGATTGGTATGGCTACACCTTC
cdr3_aa: CASGEGDWYGYTF
v_call: TRBV7-8
j_call: TRBJ1-2
d_call: NA
clone_size: NA

cdr3_nt: TGTGCCAGCAGCCATATTACAGGGAGGGTGGAAAAACTGTTTTTT
cdr3_aa: CASSHITGRVEKLFF
v_call: TRBV4-2
j_call: TRBJ1-4
d_call: NA
clone_size: NA

cdr3_nt: TGCGCCAGCAGCGGACCGGGCCCCGATGAGCAGTTCTTC
cdr3_aa: CASSGPGPDEQFF
v_call: TRBV5-1
j_call: TRBJ2-1
d_call: NA
clone_size: NA

cdr3_nt: TGTGCCACCCAGGGGGGGGCGAGCACAGATACGCAGTATTTT
cdr3_aa: CATQGGASTDTQYF
v_call: TRBV19
j_call: TRBJ2-3
d_call: NA
clone_size: NA

cdr3_nt: TGTGCCAGTAGTCCGGGACTTAGGGGTGAGCAGTTCTTC
cdr3_aa: CASSPGLRGEQFF
v_call: TRBV19
j_call: TRBJ2-1
d_call: NA
clone_size: NA

cdr3_nt: TGTGCCAGCAGCTACCGGACTAGCGGGGTCAAAGAGACCCAGTACTTC
cdr3_aa: CASSYRTSGVKETQYF
v_call: TRBV7-2
j_call: TRBJ2-5
d_call: TRBD2
clone_size: NA

cdr3_nt: TGTGCCAGCAGCTGCCGGGACCGTCATACGCTTGGTACTTACGAGCAGTACTTC
cdr3_aa: CASSCRDRHTLGTYEQYF
v_call: TRBV9
j_call: TRBJ2-7
d_call: NA
clone_size: once

cdr3_nt: TGTGCCAGCAGCCAGCTCCGGGACAGTTACTATGGCTACACCTTC
cdr3_aa: CASSQLRDSYYGYTF
v_call: TRBV14
j_call: TRBJ1-2
d_call: TRBD1
clone_size: NA

cdr3_nt: TGCAGCGCAGAAGCAGATACGCAGTATTTT
cdr3_aa: CSAEADTQYF
v_call: TRBV29-1
j_call: TRBJ2-3
d_call: NA
clone_size: once

cdr3_nt: TGTGCCAGCAGCCCCGATATAACTAATGAAAAACTGTTTTTT
cdr3_aa: CASSPDITNEKLFF
v_call: TRBV4-2
j_call: TRBJ1-4
d_call: NA
clone_size: NA

cdr3_nt: TGTGCCAGCAGCACAAGCGGGAGGGCCTACAATGAGCAGTTCTTC
cdr3_aa: CASSTSGRAYNEQFF
v_call: TRBV9
j_call: TRBJ2-1
d_call: TRBD2
clone_size: NA

cdr3_nt: TGTGCCAGCTCGCACTCCGTCGGGACAGGGGCGAACCTCTATGGCTACACCTTC
cdr3_aa: CASSHSVGTGANLYGYTF
v_call: TRBV18
j_call: TRBJ1-2
d_call: TRBD1
clone_size: NA

cdr3_nt: TGCGCCAGCAGCCGTGGACTAGCGGGGACCAATGAGCAGTTCTTC
cdr3_aa: CASSRGLAGTNEQFF
v_call: TRBV4-3
j_call: TRBJ2-1
d_call: TRBD2
clone_size: NA

cdr3_nt: TGCAGCGTCGGAAGGGGGGAGTACGAGCAGTACTTC
cdr3_aa: CSVGRGEYEQYF
v_call: TRBV29-1
j_call: TRBJ2-7
d_call: NA
clone_size: NA

cdr3_nt: TGCAGCGTTGAGACGGGGGGGCAAGATACGCAGTATTTT
cdr3_aa: CSVETGGQDTQYF
v_call: TRBV29-1
j_call: TRBJ2-3
d_call: TRBD2
clone_size: NA

cdr3_nt: TGTGCCAGCAGCATAGGACTAGCGGGGGCCTACGAGCAGTACTTC
cdr3_aa: CASSIGLAGAYEQYF
v_call: TRBV7-2
j_call: TRBJ2-7
d_call: TRBD2
clone_size: NA

cdr3_nt: TGTGCCAGCAGCTTGGCCGGAAGCGGGGGGTCGGTTTACAATGAGCAGTTCTTC
cdr3_aa: CASSLAGSGGSVYNEQFF
v_call: TRBV5-6
j_call: TRBJ2-1
d_call: TRBD2
clone_size: NA

cdr3_nt: TGTGCCAGCAGCACGGGACAGGGACGCTATGGCTACACCTTC
cdr3_aa: CASSTGQGRYGYTF
v_call: TRBV21-1
j_call: TRBJ1-2
d_call: NA
clone_size: NA

cdr3_nt: TGTGCCAGCAATGAACAAGCAGGGTACGACCAGCCCCAGCATTTT
cdr3_aa: CASNEQAGYDQPQHF
v_call: TRBV28
j_call: TRBJ1-5
d_call: NA
clone_size: NA

cdr3_nt: TGTGCCAGCAGCTTAGGACAACACCAAGAGACCCAGTACTTC
cdr3_aa: CASSLGQHQETQYF
v_call: TRBV7-2
j_call: TRBJ2-5
d_call: NA
clone_size: NA

cdr3_nt: TGTGCCAGCAGCCAAGTACTAGGCTATGAGCAGTTCTTC
cdr3_aa: CASSQVLGYEQFF
v_call: TRBV14
j_call: TRBJ2-1
d_call: NA
clone_size: NA

cdr3_nt: TGTGCCAGCTCACCAGGGTCTGGCTACACCTTC
cdr3_aa: CASSPGSGYTF
v_call: TRBV18
j_call: TRBJ1-2
d_call: NA
clone_size: NA

cdr3_nt: TGTGCCAGCAGCTCCCCATACAATGAGCAGTTCTTC
cdr3_aa: CASSSPYNEQFF
v_call: TRBV7-6
j_call: TRBJ2-1
d_call: NA
clone_size: NA

cdr3_nt: TGTGCCAGCAGTTCGCCGGGACAGGGAGGAACTGAAGCTTTCTTT
cdr3_aa: CASSSPGQGGTEAFF
v_call: TRBV11-2
j_call: TRBJ1-1
d_call: TRBD1
clone_size: NA